This TCR beta chain was documented in a study of blood T cell repertoires in COVID-19. Study-level background: Whether acute or convalescent, the COVID-19 samples came from the United States, Italy and Spain. PBMCs, B-cell-depleted T cells, or T cells were the source of the cDNA or gDNA that made up the material.

In the study's own analysis: Amplification with reference gene primers provided the estimates of nucleated cell counts. Assay: immunoSEQ multiplex PCR; the TCRdb copy retains only in-frame clones and omits some. Clone size and V and J calls were adopted from that table, with D and trimming inferred from the DNA. The sample includes fewer than 250,000 clones, roughly 85% of them seen just once. This clone was counted a single time. Sequencing was carried out using peripheral blood. This clonotype originated in a man aged 35 to 55 with acute or convalescent COVID-19.

The CDR3 region is CASSLGGGVVDTQYF. The CDR3, as DNA: TGTGCCAGCAGCTTAGGGGGGGGTGTCGTGGATACGCAGTATTTT. The rearrangement uses TRBV7-2 and TRBJ2-3; 7 positions agree with TRBD2. V shed 1 base and J 6 bases; nucleotides not matched to a gene: 7. This CDR3 spans 15 amino acids. From germline, CDR1 is SGHTA and CDR2 FQGNSA.